Listed here is a single TCR beta chain. As for time point: patch test 2, 6 weeks after DPC sensitization. As for treatment: therapeutic diphenylcyclopropenone sensitization with weekly scalp DPC. V was pared by 4 bases and J by 0 bases, with 17 bases between. The CDR3 contains 17 residues. TCRdb re-analysed the RACE reads in MiXCR, keeping a single row per CDR3 protein. The table has 84,000 or so distinct CDR3 sequences, roughly 10% seen once. This record comes from a study of human T cells and chemical hapten exposure. As for the study in general: Epicutaneous patch tests delivered 0.01% DPC to the upper back, with evaluation at 6 days.

This material consisted of whole blood, taken in connection with sensitization to the hapten diphenylcyclopropenone (DPC). This chain uses TRBV12-3 or TRBV12-4 with TRBJ2-3; D possibly corresponds to TRBD2 (6 bases). This TCR was sampled from a woman aged 25 to 39 with alopecia areata. Some clones in this sample may be carry-over from other donors' samples. The CDR3 is CASSSLSAGPSTDTQYF. Written as DNA, the CDR3 is TGTGCCAGCAGTTCCCTCTCGGCGGGGCCGAGCACAGATACGCAGTATTTT.